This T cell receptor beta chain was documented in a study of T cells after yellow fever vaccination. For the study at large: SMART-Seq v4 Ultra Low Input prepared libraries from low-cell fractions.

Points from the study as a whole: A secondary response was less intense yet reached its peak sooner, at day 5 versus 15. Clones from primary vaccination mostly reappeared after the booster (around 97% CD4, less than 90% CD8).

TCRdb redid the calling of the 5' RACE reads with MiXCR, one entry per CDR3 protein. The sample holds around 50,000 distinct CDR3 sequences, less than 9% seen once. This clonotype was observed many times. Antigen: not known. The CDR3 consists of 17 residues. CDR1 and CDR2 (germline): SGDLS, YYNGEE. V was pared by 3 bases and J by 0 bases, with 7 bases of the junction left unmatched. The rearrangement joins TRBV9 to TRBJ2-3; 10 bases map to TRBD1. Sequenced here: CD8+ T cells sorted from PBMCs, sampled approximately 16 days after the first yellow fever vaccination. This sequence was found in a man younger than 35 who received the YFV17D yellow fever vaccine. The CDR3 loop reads CASSASGTGASTDTQYF. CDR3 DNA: TGTGCCAGCAGCGCTTCCGGGACAGGGGCTAGCACAGATACGCAGTATTTT.